Described below is a single TCR beta chain sequence and its context. Produced via immunoSEQ multiplex PCR; TCRdb's table is partial and in-frame only. The sample comprises about 2.4 million clones, approximately 92% of which are singletons, and around 0.15% rests with the top ten. This specimen belongs to a study of shared clonotypes between healthy human individuals. Turning to the study itself: Per donor, three plates held CD4 naive cells, three held CD4 memory, two held CD8 naive and one held CD8 memory.

The CDR3 has 15 residues. Germline CDR1 is SGDLS and CDR2 is YYNGEE. V shed 7 bases and J 1 base; nucleotides not matched to a gene: 5. Study donors comprised healthy, HIV-negative adults devoid of recent acute infection or vaccination. Negatively enriched CD4+ T cells were divided by CD45RA into naive and memory. This sequence joins TRBV9 and TRBJ2-2; 9 nucleotides line up with TRBD1. The sequence came from a man aged 18-30 years in good health. What was sequenced was naive CD4+ T cells sorted from blood. Subset described: CD45RA+ positively selected. The CDR3, as DNA: TGTGCCAGCTCGCGGACAGGGGAGAACACCGGGGAGCTGTTTTTT. Amino acid sequence: CASSRTGENTGELFF.